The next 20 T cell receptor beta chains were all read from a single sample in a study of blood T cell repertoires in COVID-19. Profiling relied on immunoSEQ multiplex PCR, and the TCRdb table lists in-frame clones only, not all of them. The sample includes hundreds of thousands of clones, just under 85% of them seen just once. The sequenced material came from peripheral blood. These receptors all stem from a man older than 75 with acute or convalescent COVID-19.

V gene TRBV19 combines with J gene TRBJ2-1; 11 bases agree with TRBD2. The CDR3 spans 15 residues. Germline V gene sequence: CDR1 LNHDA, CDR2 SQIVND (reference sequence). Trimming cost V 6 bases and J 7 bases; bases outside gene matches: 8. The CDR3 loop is CASSHRGLADNEQFF. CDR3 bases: TGTGCCAGTAGCCACAGGGGACTAGCGGATAATGAGCAGTTCTTC.

The CDR3 nucleotides are TGTGCCACCAGTGATTCACCGGCAGGGAGGTCAGGGGCCAACGTCCTGACTTTC. Translation gives CATSDSPAGRSGANVLTF. The rearrangement joins TRBV24-1 to TRBJ2-6; a weak D match, TRBD2 (6 bases). The CDR3 sequence is 18 residues long. Germline-derived CDR1 and CDR2 are KGHDR and SFDVKD. V lost 2 bases and J lost 4, with 17 bases in between.

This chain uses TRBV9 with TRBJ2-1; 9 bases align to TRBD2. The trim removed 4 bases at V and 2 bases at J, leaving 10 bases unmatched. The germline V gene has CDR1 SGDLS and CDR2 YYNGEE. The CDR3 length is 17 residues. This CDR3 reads CASSPQLSGRAYNEQFF. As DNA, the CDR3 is TGTGCCAGCAGCCCCCAGCTTAGCGGGAGAGCCTACAATGAGCAGTTCTTC.

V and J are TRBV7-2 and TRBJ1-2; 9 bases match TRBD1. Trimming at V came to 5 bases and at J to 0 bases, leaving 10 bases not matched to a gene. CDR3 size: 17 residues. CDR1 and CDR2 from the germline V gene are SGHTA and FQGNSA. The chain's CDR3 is CASSPGQGRNANYGYTF. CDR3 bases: TGTGCCAGCAGCCCAGGACAGGGGCGAAATGCTAACTATGGCTACACCTTC.

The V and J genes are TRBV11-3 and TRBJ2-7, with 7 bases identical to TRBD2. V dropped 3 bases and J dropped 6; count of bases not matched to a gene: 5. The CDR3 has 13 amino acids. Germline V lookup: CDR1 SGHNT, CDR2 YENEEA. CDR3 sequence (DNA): TGTGCCAGCAGCTTTACGGCGGGAGTCGAGCAGTACTTC. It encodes CASSFTAGVEQYF.

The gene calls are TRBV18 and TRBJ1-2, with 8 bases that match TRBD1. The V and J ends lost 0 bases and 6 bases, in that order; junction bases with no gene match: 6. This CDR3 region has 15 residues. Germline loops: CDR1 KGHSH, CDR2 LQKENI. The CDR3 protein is CASSPPSRGLDGYTF. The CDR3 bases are TGTGCCAGCTCACCACCGTCCAGGGGGCTGGATGGCTACACCTTC.

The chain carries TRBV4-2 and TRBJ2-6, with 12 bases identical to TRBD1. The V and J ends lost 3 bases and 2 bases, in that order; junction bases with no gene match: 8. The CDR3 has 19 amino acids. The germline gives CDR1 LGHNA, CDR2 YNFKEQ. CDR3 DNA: TGTGCCAGCAGCCAGACCGGGACAGGGGGCTGGACTGGGGCCAACGTCCTGACTTTC. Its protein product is CASSQTGTGGWTGANVLTF.

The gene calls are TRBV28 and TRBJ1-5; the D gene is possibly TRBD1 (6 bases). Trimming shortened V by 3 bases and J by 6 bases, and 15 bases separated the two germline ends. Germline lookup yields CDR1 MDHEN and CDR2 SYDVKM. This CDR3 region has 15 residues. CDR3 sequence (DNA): TGTGCCAGCAGTTTCCACCAGGGGAAAGGTCAGCCCCAGCATTTT. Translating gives CASSFHQGKGQPQHF. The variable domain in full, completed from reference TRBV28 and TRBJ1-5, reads DVKVTQSSRYLVKRTGEKVFLECVQDMDHENMFWYRQDPGLGLRLIYFSYDVKMKEKGDIPEGYSVSREKKERFSLILESASTNQTSMYLCASSFHQGKGQPQHFGDGTRLSIL.

The CDR3 region has the DNA TGTGCCAGCAGCTTGGACATTAATGAAAAACTGTTTTTT. This encodes CASSLDINEKLFF. This chain links TRBV5-4 with TRBJ1-4; D is uncertain. In germline, CDR1 is SGHNT, CDR2 YYREEE (reference sequence). The CDR3 has 13 amino acids. V was pared by 0 bases and J by 4 bases, with 4 bases between.

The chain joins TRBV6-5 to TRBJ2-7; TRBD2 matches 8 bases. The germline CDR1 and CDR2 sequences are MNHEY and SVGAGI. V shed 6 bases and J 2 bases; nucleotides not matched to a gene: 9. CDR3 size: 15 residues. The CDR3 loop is CASRTTGGGPYEQYF. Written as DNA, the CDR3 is TGTGCCAGCAGAACCACGGGCGGGGGGCCCTACGAGCAGTACTTC.

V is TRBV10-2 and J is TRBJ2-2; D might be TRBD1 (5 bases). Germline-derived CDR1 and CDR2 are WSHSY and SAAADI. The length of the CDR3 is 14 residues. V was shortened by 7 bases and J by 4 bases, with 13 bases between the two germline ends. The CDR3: CASNTRQITGELFF. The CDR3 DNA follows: TGCGCCAGCAATACCCGACAGATCACCGGGGAGCTGTTTTTT.

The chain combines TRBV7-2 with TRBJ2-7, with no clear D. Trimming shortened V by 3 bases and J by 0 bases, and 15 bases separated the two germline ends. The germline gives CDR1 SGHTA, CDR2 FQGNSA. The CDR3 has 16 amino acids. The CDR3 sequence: CASSLVSTALSYEQYF. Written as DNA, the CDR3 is TGTGCCAGCAGCTTGGTGAGTACAGCTCTCTCCTACGAGCAGTACTTC.

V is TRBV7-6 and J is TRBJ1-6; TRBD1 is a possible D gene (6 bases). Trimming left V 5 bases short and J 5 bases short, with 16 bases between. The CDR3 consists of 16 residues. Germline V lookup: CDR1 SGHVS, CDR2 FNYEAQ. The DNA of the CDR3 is TGTGCCAGCAGCCCCTTGCGGGCAGGGGATAATTCACCCCTCCACTTT. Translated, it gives CASSPLRAGDNSPLHF.

CDR3 nucleotide sequence: TGTGCCAGCAGCTTATATGGGACTCACAATGAGCAGTTCTTC. It yields the protein CASSLYGTHNEQFF. The chain employs TRBV7-8 and TRBJ2-1; D is perhaps TRBD2 (6 bases). The ends were cut back, 2 bases at V and 5 bases at J, with 10 bases in the middle. Germline assignment: CDR1 SGHVS and CDR2 FQNEAQ. The CDR3 is 14 amino acids.

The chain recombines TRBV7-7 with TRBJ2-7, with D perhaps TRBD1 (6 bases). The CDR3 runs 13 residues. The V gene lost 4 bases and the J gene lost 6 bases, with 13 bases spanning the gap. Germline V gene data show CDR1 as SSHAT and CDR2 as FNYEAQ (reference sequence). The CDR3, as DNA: TGTGCCAGCAGCTCGAGCCCGACAGGCGAGCAGTACTTC. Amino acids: CASSSSPTGEQYF.

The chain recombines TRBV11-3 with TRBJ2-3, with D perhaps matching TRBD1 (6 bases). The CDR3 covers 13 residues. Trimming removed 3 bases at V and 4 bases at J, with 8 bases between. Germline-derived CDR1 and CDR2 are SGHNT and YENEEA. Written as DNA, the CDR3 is TGTGCCAGCAGCTTGACAGGCGCAGATACGCAGTATTTT. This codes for CASSLTGADTQYF.

CDR3 sequence (DNA): TGTGCCAGTAGTATCTTGGGACACTTTCGCTCTGGAAACACCATATATTTT. It specifies CASSILGHFRSGNTIYF. V gene TRBV19 combines with J gene TRBJ1-3; possible D gene TRBD1, 6 bases. Per the germline V gene, CDR1 is LNHDA and CDR2 is SQIVND (reference sequence). The CDR3 covers 17 residues. V was pared by 3 bases and J by 0 bases, with 15 bases between.

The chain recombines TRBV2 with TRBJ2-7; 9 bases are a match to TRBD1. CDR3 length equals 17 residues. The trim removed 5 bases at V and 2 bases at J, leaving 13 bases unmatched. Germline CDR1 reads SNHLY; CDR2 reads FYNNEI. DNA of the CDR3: TGTGCCAGCAGTACCTTGGTCAGGGGACAGGGTGCCTACGAGCAGTACTTC. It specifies CASSTLVRGQGAYEQYF.

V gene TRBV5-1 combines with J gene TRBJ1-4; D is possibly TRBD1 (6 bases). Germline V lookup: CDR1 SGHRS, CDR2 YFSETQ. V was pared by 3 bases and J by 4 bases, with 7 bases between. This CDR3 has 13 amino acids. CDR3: CASSWTDNEKLFF. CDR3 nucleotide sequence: TGCGCCAGCAGCTGGACAGATAATGAAAAACTGTTTTTT.

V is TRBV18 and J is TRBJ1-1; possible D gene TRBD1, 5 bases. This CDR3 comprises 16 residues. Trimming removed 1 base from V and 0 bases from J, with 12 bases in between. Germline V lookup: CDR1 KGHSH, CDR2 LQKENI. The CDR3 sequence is CASSPLGLDMNTEAFF. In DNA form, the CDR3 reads TGTGCCAGCTCACCACTTGGGCTGGACATGAACACTGAAGCTTTCTTT.